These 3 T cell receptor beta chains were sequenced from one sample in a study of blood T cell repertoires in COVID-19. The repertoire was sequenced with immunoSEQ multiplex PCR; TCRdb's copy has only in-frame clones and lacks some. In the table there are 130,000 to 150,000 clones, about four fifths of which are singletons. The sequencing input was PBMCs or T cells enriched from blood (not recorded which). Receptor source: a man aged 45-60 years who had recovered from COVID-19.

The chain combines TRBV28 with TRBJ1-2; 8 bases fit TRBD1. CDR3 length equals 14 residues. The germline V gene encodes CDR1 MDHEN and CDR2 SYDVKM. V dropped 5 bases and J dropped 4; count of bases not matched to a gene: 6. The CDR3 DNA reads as TGTGCCAGCAGTCAGGGACAGGTGTTCTATGGCTACACCTTC. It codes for CASSQGQVFYGYTF.

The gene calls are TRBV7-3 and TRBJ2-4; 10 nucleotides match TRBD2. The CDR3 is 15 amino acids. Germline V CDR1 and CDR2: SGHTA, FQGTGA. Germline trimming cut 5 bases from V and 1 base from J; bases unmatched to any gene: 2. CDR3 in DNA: TGTGCCAGCAGCCTTAGCGGGGGGGCCAAAAACATTCAGTACTTC. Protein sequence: CASSLSGGAKNIQYF.

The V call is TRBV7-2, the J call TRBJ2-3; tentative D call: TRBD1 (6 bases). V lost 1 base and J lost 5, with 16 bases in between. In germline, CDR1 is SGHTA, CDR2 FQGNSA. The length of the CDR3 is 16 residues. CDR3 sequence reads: CASSLDIRGFGDTQYF. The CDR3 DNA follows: TGTGCCAGCAGCTTAGATATCAGGGGCTTCGGAGATACGCAGTATTTT.